This entry concerns a single TCR beta chain. These data originate in a study of blood T cell repertoires in COVID-19. There are 17 residues in the CDR3. CDR1 is LGHNA, CDR2 YNFKEQ, per germline. Trimming removed 2 bases at V and 2 bases at J, with 16 bases between. Sequenced by immunoSEQ multiplex PCR; TCRdb stores in-frame clones only, minus some. The table lists fewer than 200,000 clones, 70% to 85% of them singletons. The chain recombines TRBV4-2 with TRBJ1-3; perhaps TRBD1 as D (5 bases). The sequenced sample consisted of PBMCs or T cells enriched from blood (not recorded which). The TCR was taken from a woman between 70 and 85 years old in a cohort exposed to, infected with or recovered from COVID-19 (not recorded which). CDR3 sequence reads: CASSQQGRSGAGNTIYF. The DNA for the CDR3 is TGTGCCAGCAGCCAACAGGGACGTTCGGGAGCTGGAAACACCATATATTTT.